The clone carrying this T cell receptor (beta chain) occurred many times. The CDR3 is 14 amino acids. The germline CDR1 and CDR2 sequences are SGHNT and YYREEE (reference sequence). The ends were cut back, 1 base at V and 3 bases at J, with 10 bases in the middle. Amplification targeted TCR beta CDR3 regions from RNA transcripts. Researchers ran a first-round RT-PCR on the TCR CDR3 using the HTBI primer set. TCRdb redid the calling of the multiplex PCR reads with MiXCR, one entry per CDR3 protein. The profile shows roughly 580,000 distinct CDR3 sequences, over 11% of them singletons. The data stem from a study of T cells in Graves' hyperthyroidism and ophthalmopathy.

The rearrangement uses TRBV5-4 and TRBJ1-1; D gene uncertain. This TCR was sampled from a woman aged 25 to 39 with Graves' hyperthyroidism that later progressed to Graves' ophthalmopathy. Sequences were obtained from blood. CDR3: CASSLYVRYTEAFF. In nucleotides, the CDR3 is TGTGCCAGCAGCTTGTACGTTCGGTACACTGAAGCTTTCTTT.